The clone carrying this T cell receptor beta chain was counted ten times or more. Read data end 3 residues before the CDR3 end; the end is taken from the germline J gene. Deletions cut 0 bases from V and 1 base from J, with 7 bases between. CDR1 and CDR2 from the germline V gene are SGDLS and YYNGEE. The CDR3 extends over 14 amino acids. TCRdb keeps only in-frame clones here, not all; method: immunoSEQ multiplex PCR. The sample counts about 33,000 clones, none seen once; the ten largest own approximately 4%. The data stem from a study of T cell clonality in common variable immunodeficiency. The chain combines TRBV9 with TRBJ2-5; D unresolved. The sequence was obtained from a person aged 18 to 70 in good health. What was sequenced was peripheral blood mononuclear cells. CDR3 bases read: TGTGCCAGCAGCGTAGGTAGCAGCCAAGAGACC. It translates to CASSVGSSQET. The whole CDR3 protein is CASSVGSSQETQYF. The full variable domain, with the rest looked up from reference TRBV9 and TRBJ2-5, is DSGVTQTPKHLITATGQRVTLRCSPRSGDLSVYWYQQSLDQGLQFLIQYYNGEERAKGNILERFSAQQFPDLHSELNLSSLELGDSALYFCASSVGSSQETQYFGPGTRLLVL.